What follows describes a single T cell receptor beta chain. The CDR3 is 15 amino acids. Trimming took 5 bases from V and 0 from J, leaving 13 bases between them. CDR1 and CDR2 (germline): MGHRA, YSYEKL. The sample originates from a study of technical replicates of blood from several donors. Clones were read by immunoSEQ multiplex PCR, and TCRdb kept only the in-frame ones, dropping some. The sample lists fewer than 90,000 clones, around 94% seen once, with approximately 0.25% in the top ten. The chain joins TRBV4-1 to TRBJ1-1; D gene ambiguous. The origin of this receptor is a human donor in good health. Sequencing used T cells isolated from PBMCs. The CDR3 protein is CASSTLAGMNTEAFF. The CDR3 coding sequence is TGCGCCAGCAGCACACTGGCGGGCATGAACACTGAAGCTTTCTTT.